This T cell receptor beta chain derives from a study of early T cells in non-severe SARS-CoV-2 infection. General study findings and limits: VDJdb-based annotation leaned toward anti-spike CD8 responses and missed private and CD4 specificities.

Researchers tagged individual cDNA molecules with unique molecular identifiers. MiXCR, applied by TCRdb to the 5' RACE reads, yields one record per CDR3 protein. The sample shows tens of thousands of distinct CDR3 sequences, roughly 4% of them seen only once. Remarks on this clonotype: Antigen unknown.

CDR3 length: 13 residues. Germline loops: CDR1 MNHEY, CDR2 SMNVEV (reference sequence). The V and J ends lost 2 bases and 10 bases respectively, with 14 bases between them. The receptor's source is an adult who was a healthcare worker with PCR-confirmed SARS-CoV-2 infection or an uninfected control (not recorded which). Sequenced material: whole blood. V is TRBV27 and J is TRBJ1-1; the D gene is possibly TRBD1 (5 bases). CDR3 DNA sequence: TGTGCCAGCAGTTTAAACGGACTGAGGGGAGCTTTCTTT. As protein: CASSLNGLRGAFF.